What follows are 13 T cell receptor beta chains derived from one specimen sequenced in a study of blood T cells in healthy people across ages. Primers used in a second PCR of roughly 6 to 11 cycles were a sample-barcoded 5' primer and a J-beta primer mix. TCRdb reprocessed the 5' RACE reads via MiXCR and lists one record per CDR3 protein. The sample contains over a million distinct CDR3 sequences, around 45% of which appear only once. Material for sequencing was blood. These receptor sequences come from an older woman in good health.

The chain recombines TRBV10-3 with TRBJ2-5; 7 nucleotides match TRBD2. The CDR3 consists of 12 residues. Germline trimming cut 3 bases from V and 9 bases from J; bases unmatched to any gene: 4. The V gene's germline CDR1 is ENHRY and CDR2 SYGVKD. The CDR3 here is CAISEGGGAQYF. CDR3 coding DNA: TGTGCCATCAGTGAAGGTGGGGGGGCCCAGTACTTC.

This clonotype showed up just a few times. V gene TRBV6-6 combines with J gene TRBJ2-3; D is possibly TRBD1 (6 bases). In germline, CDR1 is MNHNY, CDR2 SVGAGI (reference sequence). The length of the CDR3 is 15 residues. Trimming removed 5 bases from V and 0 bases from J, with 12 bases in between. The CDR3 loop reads CASSPGASSTDTQYF. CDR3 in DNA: TGTGCCAGCAGTCCAGGGGCCTCCAGCACAGATACGCAGTATTTT.

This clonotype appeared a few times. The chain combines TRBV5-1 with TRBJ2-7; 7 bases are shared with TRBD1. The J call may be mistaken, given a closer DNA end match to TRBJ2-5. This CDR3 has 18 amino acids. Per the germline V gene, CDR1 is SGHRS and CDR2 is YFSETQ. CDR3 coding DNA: TGCGCCAGCAGCTTGACAGGGGTCGACTTGCCGCCAGGTGAGACCCAGTACTTC. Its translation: CASSLTGVDLPPGETQYF.

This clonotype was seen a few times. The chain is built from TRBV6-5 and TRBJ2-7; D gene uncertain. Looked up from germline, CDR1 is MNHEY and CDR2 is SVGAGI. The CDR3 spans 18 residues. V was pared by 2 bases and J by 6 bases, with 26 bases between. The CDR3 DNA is TGTGCCAGCAGTTACGAAGTAGGCGCTGGAGCTCCTACGCGCGAGCAGTACTTC. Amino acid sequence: CASSYEVGAGAPTREQYF.

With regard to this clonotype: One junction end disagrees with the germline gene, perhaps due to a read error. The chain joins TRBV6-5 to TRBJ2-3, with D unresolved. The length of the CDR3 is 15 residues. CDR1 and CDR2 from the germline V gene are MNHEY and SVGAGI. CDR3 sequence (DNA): TGTACCAGCAGTTACTCGTACCGGGCGAAAGATACGCAGTATTTT. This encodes CTSSYSYRAKDTQYF.

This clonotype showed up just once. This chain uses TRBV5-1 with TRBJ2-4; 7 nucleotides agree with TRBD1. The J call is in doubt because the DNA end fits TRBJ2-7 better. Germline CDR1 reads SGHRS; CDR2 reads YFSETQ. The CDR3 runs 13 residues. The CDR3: CASSHRTGTEQYF. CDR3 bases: TGCGCCAGCAGCCATCGGACAGGAACCGAGCAGTACTTC.

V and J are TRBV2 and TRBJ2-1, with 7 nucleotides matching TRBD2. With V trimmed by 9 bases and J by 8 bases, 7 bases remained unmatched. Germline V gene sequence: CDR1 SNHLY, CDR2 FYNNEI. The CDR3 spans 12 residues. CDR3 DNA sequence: TGTGCCAGTCAGACTAGCATCGATGAGCAGTTCTTC. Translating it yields CASQTSIDEQFF.

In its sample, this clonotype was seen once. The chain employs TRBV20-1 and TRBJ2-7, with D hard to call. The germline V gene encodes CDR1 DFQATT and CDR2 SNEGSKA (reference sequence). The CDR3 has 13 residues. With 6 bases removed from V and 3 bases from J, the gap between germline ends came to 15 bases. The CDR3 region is CSASVPWVYEQYF. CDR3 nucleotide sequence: TGCAGTGCCAGCGTCCCTTGGGTCTACGAGCAGTACTTC.

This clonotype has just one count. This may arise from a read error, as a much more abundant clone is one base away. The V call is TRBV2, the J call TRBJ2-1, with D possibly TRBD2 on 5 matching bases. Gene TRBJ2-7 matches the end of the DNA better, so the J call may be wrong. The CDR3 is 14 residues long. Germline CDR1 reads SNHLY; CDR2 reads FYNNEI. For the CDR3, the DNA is TGTGCCAGCCGGCTAGCCAGCTCCTACAATGAGCAGTACTTC. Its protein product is CASRLASSYNEQYF.

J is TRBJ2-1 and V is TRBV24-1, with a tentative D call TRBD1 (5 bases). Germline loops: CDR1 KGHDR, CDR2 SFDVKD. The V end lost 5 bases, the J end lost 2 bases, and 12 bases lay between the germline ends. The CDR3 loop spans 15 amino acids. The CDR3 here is CATSGGHGTYNEQFF. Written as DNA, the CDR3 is TGTGCCACCAGTGGAGGACACGGAACCTACAATGAGCAGTTCTTC.

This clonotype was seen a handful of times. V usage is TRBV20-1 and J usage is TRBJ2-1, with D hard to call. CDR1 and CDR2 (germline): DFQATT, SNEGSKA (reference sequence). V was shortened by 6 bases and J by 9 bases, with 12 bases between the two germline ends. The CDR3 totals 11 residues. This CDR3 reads CSAHLSPEQFF. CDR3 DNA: TGCAGTGCCCATCTATCACCTGAGCAGTTCTTC.

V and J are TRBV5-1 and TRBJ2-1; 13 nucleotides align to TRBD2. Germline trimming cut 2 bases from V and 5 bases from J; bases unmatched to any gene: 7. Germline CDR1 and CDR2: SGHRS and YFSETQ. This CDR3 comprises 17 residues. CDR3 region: CASSFGLAGVSDNEQFF. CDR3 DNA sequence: TGCGCCAGCAGCTTCGGACTAGCGGGAGTTAGTGACAATGAGCAGTTCTTC.

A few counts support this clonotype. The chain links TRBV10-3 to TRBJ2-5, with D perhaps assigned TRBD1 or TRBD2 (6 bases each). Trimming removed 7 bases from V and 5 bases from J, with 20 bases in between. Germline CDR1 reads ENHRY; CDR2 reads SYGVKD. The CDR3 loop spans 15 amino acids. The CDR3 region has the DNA TGTGCCATCAATCAAGGGGGGATCGCGTCGGAGACCCAGTACTTC. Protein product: CAINQGGIASETQYF.